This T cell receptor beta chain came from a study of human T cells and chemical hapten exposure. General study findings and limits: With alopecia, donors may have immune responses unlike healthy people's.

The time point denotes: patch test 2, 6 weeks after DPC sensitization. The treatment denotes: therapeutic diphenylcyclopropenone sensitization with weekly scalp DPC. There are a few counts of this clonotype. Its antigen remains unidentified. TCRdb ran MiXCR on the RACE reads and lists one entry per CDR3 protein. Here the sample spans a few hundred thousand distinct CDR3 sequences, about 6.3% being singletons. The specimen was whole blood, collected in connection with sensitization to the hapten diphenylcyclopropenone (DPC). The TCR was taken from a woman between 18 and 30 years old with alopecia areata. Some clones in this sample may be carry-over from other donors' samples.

Here the CDR3 reads CATSDLPGQGTDTQYF. The CDR3 nucleotides read TGTGCCACCAGTGATCTCCCGGGACAGGGCACAGATACGCAGTATTTT. The rearrangement uses TRBV24-1 and TRBJ2-3; TRBD1 matches 8 bases. The J segment lost 1 base and the V segment lost 3 bases, leaving 5 bases of the junction unmatched. CDR1 KGHDR and CDR2 SFDVKD come from the germline V gene. The CDR3 is made up of 16 amino acids.